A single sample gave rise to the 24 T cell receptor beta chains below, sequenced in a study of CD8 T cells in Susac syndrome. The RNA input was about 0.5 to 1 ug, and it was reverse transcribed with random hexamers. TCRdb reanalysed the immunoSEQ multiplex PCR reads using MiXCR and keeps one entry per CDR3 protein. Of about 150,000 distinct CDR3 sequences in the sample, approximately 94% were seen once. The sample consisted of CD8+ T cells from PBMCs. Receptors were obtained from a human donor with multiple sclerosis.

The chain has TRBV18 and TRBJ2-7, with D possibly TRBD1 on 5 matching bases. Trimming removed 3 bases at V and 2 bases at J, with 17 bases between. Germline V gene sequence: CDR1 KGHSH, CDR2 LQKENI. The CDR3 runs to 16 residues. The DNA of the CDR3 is TGTGCCAGCTCACCGCAGGCTTCCAAGGGGCCCTACGAGCAGTACTTC. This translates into CASSPQASKGPYEQYF.

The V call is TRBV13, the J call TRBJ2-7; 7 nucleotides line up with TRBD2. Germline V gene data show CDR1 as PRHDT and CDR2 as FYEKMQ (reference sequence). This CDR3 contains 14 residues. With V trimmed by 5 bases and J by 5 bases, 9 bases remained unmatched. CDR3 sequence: CASSRGGGDHEQYF. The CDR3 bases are TGTGCCAGCAGCCGCGGGGGAGGGGACCACGAGCAGTACTTC.

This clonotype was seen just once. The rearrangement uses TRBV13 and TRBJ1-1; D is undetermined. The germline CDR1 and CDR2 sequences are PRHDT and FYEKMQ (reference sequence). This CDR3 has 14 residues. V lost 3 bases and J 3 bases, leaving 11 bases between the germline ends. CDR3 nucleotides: TGTGCCAGCAGCTTGTATAGAAGGGACACTGAAGCTTTCTTT. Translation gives CASSLYRRDTEAFF. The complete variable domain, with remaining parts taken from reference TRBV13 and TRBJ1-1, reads AAGVIQSPRHLIKEKRETATLKCYPIPRHDTVYWYQQGPGQDPQFLISFYEKMQSDKGSIPDRFSAQQFSDYHSELNMSSLELGDSALYFCASSLYRRDTEAFFGQGTRLTVV.

The CDR3 here is CAWSVTSSGNQPQHF. The CDR3 nucleotides read TGTGCCTGGAGTGTAACTAGCTCGGGGAATCAGCCCCAGCATTTT. The chain carries TRBV30 and TRBJ1-5; no firm D call. V lost 0 bases and J 4 bases, leaving 13 bases between the germline ends. CDR3 size: 15 residues. Germline assignment: CDR1 GTSNPN and CDR2 SVGIG (reference sequence).

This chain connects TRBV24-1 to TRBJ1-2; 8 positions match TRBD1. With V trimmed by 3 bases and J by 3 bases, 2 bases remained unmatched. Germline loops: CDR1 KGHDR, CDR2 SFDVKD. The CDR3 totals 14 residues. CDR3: CATSDPGQDYGYTF. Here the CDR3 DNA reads TGTGCCACCAGTGATCCGGGACAGGACTATGGCTACACCTTC.

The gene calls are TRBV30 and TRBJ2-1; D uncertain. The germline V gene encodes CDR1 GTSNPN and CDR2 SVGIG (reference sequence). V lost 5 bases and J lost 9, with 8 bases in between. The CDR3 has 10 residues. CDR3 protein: CAWGWGEQFF. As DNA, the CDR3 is TGTGCCTGGGGCTGGGGTGAGCAGTTCTTC.

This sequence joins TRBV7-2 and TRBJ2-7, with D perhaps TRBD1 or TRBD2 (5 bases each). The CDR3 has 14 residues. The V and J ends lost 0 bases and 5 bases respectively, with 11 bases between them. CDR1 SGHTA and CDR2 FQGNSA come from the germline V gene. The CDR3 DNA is TGTGCCAGCAGCTTAGCCCCCGGGGCCCACGAGCAGTACTTC. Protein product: CASSLAPGAHEQYF. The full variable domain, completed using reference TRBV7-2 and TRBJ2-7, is GAGVSQSPSNKVTEKGKDVELRCDPISGHTALYWYRQSLGQGLEFLIYFQGNSAPDKSGLPSDRFSAERTGGSVSTLTIQRTQQEDSAVYLCASSLAPGAHEQYFGPGTRLTVT.

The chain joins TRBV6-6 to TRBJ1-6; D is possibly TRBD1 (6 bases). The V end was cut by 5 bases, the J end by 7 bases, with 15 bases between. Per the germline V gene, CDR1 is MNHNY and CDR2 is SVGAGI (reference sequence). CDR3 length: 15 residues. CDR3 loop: CASSKNRAVNSPLHF. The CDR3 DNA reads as TGTGCCAGCAGTAAGAACAGGGCTGTAAATTCACCCCTCCACTTT.

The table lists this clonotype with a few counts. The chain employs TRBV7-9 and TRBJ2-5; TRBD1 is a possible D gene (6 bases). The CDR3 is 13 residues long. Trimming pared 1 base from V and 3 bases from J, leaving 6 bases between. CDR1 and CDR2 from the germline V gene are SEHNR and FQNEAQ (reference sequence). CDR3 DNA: TGTGCCAGCAGCTTAGGGACAGAAGAGACCCAGTACTTC. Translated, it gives CASSLGTEETQYF.

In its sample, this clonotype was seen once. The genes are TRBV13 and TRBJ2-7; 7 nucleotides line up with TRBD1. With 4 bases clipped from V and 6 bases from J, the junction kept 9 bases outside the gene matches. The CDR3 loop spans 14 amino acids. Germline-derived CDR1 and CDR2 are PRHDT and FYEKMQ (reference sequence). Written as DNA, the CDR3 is TGTGCCAGCAGCTCCGGGACAGCACCTCGCGAGCAGTACTTC. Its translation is CASSSGTAPREQYF.

The CDR3 sequence is CASSYSIGQVPYEQYF. For the CDR3, the DNA is TGTGCCAGCAGTTACTCGATAGGACAGGTACCCTACGAGCAGTACTTC. This chain connects TRBV6-5 to TRBJ2-7; 7 bases agree with TRBD1. Germline-derived CDR1 and CDR2 are MNHEY and SVGAGI. The CDR3 sequence is 16 residues long. V lost 0 bases and J lost 2; bases outside the gene matches: 7.

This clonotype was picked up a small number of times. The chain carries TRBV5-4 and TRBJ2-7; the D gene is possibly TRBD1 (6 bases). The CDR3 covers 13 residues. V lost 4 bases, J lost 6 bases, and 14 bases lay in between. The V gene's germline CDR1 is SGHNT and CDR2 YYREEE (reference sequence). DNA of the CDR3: TGTGCCAGCAGCCCAGACAGGCCCGGCGAGCAGTACTTC. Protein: CASSPDRPGEQYF.

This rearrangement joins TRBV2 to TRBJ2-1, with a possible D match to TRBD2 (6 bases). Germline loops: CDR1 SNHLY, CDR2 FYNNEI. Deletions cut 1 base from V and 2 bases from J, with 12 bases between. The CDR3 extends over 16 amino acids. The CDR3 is CASSEGLGRTYNEQFF. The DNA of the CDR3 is TGTGCCAGCAGTGAAGGTTTGGGGAGGACCTACAATGAGCAGTTCTTC.

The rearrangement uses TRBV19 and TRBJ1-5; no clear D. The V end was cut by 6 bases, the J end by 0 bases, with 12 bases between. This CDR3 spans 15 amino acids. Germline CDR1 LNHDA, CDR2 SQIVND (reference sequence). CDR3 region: CASSVYGYSNQPQHF. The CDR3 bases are TGTGCCAGTAGCGTATACGGCTATAGCAATCAGCCCCAGCATTTT. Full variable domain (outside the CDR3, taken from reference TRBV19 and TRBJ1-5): DGGITQSPKYLFRKEGQNVTLSCEQNLNHDAMYWYRQDPGQGLRLIYYSQIVNDFQKGDIAEGYSVSREKKESFPLTVTSAQKNPTAFYLCASSVYGYSNQPQHFGDGTRLSIL.

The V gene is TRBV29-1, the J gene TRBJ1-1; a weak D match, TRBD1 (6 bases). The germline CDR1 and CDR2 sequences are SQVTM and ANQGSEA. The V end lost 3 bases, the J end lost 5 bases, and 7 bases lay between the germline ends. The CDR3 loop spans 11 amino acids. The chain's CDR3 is CSVEQGTEAFF. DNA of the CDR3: TGCAGCGTTGAGCAGGGGACTGAAGCTTTCTTT.

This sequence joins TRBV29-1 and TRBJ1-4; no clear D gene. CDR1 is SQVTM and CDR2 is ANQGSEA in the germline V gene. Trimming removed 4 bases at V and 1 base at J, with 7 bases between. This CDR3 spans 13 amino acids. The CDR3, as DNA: TGCAGCGTTGTCGGGGAAACTAATGAAAAACTGTTTTTT. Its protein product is CSVVGETNEKLFF.

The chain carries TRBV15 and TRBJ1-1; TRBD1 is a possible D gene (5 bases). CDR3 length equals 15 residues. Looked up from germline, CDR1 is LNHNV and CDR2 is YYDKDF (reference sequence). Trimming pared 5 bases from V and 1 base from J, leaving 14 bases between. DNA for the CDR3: TGTGCCACCAGCCACGATGACCAGGGGAACACTGAAGCTTTCTTT. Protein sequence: CATSHDDQGNTEAFF.

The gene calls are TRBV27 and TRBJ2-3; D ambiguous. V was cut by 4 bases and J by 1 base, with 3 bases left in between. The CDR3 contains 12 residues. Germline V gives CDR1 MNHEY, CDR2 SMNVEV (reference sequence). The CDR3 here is CASSSRTDTQYF. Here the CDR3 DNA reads TGTGCCAGCAGTTCCCGCACAGATACGCAGTATTTT.

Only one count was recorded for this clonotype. CDR3 coding DNA: TGTGCCAGTAGTATAGAAGGGACAGGCGAAGCTTTCTTT. Residues: CASSIEGTGEAFF. The rearrangement joins TRBV19 to TRBJ1-1, with 8 bases that match TRBD1. Germline-derived CDR1 and CDR2 are LNHDA and SQIVND (reference sequence). CDR3 length: 13 residues. The V gene end was trimmed by 0 bases and the J gene end by 8 bases; junction bases not matched to a gene: 2. Using reference TRBV19 and TRBJ1-1 for the parts outside the CDR3, the full variable domain is DGGITQSPKYLFRKEGQNVTLSCEQNLNHDAMYWYRQDPGQGLRLIYYSQIVNDFQKGDIAEGYSVSREKKESFPLTVTSAQKNPTAFYLCASSIEGTGEAFFGQGTRLTVV.

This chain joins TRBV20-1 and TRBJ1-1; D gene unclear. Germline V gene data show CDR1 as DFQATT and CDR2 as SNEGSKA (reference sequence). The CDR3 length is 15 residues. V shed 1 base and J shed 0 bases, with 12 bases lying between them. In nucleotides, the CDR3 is TGCAGTGCTAGAGTGTTTATGGGTTTGAACACTGAAGCTTTCTTT. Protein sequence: CSARVFMGLNTEAFF.

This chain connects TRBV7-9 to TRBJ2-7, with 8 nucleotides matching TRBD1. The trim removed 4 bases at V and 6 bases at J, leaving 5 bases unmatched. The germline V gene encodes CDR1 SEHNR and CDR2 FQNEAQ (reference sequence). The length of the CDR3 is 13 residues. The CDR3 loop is CASSYPTGAEQYF. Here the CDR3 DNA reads TGTGCCAGCAGCTACCCGACAGGGGCCGAGCAGTACTTC.

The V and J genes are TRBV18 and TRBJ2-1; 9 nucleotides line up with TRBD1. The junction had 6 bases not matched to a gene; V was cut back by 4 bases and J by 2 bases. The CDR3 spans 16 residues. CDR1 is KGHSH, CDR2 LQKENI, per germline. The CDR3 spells CASSLNRGPPYNEQFF. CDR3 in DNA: TGTGCCAGCTCACTAAACAGGGGGCCCCCCTACAATGAGCAGTTCTTC. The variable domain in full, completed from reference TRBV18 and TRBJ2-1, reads NAGVMQNPRHLVRRRGQEARLRCSPMKGHSHVYWYRQLPEEGLKFMVYLQKENIIDESGMPKERFSAEFPKEGPSILRIQQVVRGDSAAYFCASSLNRGPPYNEQFFGPGTRLTVL.

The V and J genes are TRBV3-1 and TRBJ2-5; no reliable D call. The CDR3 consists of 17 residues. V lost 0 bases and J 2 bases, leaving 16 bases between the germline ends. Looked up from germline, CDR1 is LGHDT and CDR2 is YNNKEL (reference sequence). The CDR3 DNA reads TGTGCCAGCAGCCAAGATAGAGTTTTGTCGGAGCAAGAGACCCAGTACTTC. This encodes CASSQDRVLSEQETQYF.

The CDR3 loop is CASSLRVSGGDGNIQYF. Here the CDR3 DNA reads TGTGCCAGCAGCTTACGTGTTAGCGGGGGCGATGGGAACATTCAGTACTTC. The chain has TRBV13 and TRBJ2-4; 9 bases map to TRBD2. Germline CDR1 PRHDT, CDR2 FYEKMQ (reference sequence). This CDR3 has 17 residues. Trimming at V came to 2 bases and at J to 7 bases, leaving 12 bases not matched to a gene.